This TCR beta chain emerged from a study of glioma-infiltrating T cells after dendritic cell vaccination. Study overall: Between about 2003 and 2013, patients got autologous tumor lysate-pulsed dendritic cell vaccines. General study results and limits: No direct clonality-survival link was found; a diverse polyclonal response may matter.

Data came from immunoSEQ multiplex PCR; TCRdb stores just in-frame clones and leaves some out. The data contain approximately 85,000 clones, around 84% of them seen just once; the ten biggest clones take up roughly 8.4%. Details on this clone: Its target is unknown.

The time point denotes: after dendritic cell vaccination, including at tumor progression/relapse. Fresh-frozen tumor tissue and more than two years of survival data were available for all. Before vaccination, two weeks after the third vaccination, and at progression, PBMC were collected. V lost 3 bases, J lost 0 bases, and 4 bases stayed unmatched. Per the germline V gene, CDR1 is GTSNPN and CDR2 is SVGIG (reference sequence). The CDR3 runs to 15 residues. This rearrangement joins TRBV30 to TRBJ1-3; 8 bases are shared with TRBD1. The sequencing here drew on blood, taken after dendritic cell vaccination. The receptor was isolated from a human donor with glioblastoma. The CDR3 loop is CAWRKDRVSGNTIYF. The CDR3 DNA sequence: TGTGCCTGGAGAAAGGACAGGGTCTCTGGAAACACCATATATTTT.